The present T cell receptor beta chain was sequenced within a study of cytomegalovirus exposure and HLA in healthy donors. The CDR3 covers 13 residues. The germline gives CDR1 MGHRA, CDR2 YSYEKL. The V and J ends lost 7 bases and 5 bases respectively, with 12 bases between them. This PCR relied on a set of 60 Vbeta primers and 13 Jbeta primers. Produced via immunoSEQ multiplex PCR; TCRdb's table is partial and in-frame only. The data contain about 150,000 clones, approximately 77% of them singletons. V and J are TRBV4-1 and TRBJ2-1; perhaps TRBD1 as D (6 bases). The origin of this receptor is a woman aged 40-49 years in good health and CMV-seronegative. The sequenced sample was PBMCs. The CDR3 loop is CASKQGGHNEQFF. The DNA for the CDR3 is TGCGCCAGCAAACAGGGTGGCCACAATGAGCAGTTCTTC.